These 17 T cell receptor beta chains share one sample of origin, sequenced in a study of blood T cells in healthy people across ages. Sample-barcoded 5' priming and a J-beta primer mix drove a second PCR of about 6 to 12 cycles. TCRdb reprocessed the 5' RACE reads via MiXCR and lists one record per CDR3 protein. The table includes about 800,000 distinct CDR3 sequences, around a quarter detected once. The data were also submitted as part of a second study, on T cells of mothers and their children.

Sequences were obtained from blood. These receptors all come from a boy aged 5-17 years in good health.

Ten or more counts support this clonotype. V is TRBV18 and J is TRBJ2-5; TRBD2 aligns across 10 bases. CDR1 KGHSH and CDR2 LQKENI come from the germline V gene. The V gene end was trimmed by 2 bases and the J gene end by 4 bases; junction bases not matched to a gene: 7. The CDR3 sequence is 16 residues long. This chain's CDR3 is CASSPVSGRAPETQYF. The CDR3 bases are TGTGCCAGCTCACCAGTGAGCGGGAGGGCCCCAGAGACCCAGTACTTC.

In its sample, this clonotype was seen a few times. In nucleotides, the CDR3 is TGTGCCAGCAGCCCTAGGGGCACCTCCTACAATGAGCAGTTCTTC. Protein product: CASSPRGTSYNEQFF. This sequence joins TRBV9 and TRBJ2-1, with D tentatively TRBD1 (5 bases). The CDR3 is 15 residues long. The V gene's germline CDR1 is SGDLS and CDR2 YYNGEE. Trimming stripped 4 bases from V and 0 bases from J, with 11 bases between.

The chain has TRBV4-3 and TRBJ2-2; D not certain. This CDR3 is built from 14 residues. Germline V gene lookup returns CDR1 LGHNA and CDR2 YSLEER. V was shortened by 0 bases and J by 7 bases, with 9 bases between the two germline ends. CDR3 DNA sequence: TGCGCCAGCAGCCAAGATATCATATACGGGGAGCTGTTTTTT. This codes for CASSQDIIYGELFF.

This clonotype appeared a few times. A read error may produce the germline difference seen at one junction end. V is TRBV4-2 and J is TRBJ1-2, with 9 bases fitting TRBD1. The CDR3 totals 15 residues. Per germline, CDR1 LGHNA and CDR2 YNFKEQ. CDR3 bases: TGTGCCAGCAGCCAAGAAGAGGGACAGGGACCGGGCTGCACCTTC. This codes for CASSQEEGQGPGCTF.

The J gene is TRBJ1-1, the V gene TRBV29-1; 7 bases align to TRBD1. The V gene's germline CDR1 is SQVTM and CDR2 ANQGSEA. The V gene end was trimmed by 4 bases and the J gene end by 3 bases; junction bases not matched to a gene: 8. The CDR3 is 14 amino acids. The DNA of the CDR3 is TGCAGCGTTGGACAGGGCCTCGGAGACACTGAAGCTTTCTTT. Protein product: CSVGQGLGDTEAFF.

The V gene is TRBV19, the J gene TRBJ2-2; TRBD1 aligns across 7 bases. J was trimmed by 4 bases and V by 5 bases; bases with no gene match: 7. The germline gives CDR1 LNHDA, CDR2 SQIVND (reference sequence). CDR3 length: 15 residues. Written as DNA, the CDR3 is TGTGCCAGTAGTGAGGGACAGCTACTCACCGGGGAGCTGTTTTTT. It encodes CASSEGQLLTGELFF.

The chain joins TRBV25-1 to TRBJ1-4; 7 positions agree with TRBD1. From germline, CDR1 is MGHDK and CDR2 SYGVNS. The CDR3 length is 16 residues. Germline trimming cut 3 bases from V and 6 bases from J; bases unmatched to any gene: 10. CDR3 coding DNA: TGTGCCAGCAGTGACACACCGACAGGGTTGTATGAAAAACTGTTTTTT. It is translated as CASSDTPTGLYEKLFF. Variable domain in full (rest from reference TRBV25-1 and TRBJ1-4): EADIYQTPRYLVIGTGKKITLECSQTMGHDKMYWYQQDPGMELHLIHYSYGVNSTEKGDLSSESTVSRIRTEHFPLTLESARPSHTSQYLCASSDTPTGLYEKLFFGSGTQLSVL.

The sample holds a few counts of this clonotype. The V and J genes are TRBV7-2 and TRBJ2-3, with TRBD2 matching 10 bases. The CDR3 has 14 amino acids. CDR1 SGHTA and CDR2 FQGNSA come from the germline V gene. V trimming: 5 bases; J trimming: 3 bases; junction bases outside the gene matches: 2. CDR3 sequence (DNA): TGTGCCAGCAGCAAGGGACTAGCGACAGATACGCAGTATTTT. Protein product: CASSKGLATDTQYF.

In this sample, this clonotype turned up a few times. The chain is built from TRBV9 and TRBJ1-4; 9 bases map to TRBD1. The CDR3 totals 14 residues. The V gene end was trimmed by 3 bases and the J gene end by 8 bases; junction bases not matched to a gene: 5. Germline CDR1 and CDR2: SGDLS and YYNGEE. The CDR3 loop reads CASSGTGGYEKLFF. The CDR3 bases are TGTGCCAGCAGCGGAACAGGGGGCTACGAAAAACTGTTTTTT. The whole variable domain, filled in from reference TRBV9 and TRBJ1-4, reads DSGVTQTPKHLITATGQRVTLRCSPRSGDLSVYWYQQSLDQGLQFLIQYYNGEERAKGNILERFSAQQFPDLHSELNLSSLELGDSALYFCASSGTGGYEKLFFGSGTQLSVL.

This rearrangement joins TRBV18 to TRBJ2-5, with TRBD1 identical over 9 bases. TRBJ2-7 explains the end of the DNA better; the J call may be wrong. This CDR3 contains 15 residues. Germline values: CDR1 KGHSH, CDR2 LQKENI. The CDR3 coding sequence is TGTGCCAGCTCACGGGGACAGGGCCTCTCCTACGAGCAGTACTTC. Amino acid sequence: CASSRGQGLSYEQYF.

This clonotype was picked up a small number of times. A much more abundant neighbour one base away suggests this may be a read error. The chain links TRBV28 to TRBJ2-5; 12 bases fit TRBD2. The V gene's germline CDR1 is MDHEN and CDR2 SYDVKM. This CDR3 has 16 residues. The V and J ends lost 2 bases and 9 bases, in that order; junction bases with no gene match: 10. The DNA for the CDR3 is TGTGCCAGCAGTTTACAGACTAGCGGGAGTCCTGAGGCCCAGTACTTC. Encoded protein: CASSLQTSGSPEAQYF.

In DNA form, the CDR3 reads TGTGCCAGCAGCCCCATAGCGGGGGGGCGGGGAGATACGCAGTATTTT. This sequence encodes CASSPIAGGRGDTQYF. J is TRBJ2-3 and V is TRBV11-2, with 11 bases fitting TRBD2. Germline CDR1 reads SGHAT; CDR2 reads FQNNGV. V gave up 5 bases and J gave up 5 bases; unmatched junction bases: 9. The CDR3 runs 16 residues. Filled out from reference TRBV11-2 and TRBJ2-3, the complete variable domain reads EAGVAQSPRYKIIEKRQSVAFWCNPISGHATLYWYQQILGQGPKLLIQFQNNGVVDDSQLPKDRFSAERLKGVDSTLKIQPAKLEDSAVYLCASSPIAGGRGDTQYFGPGTRLTVL.

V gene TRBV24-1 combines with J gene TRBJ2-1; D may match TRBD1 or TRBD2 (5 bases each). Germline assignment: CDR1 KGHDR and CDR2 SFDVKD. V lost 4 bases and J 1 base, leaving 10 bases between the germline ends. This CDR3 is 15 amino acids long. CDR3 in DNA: TGTGCCACCAGTGAACGGGGCGTTTCCTACAATGAGCAGTTCTTC. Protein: CATSERGVSYNEQFF.

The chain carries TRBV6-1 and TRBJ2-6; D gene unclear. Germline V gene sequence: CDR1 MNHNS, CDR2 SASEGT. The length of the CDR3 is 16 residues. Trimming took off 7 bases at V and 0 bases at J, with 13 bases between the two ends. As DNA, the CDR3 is TGTGCCAGCAACGTGCCAGGAAGCTCTGGGGCCAACGTCCTGACTTTC. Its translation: CASNVPGSSGANVLTF.

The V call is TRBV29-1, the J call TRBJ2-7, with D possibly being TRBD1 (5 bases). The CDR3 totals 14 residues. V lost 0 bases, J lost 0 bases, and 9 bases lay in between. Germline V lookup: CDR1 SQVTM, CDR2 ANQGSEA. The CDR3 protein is CSVEDRQSSYEQYF. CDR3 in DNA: TGCAGCGTTGAAGACCGACAGAGCTCCTACGAGCAGTACTTC.

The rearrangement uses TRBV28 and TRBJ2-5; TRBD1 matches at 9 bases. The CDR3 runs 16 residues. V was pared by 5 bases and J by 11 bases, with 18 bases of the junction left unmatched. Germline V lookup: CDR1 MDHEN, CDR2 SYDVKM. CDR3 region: CASSPSGTGYTDTQYF. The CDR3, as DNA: TGTGCCAGCAGTCCCTCCGGGACAGGGTACACGGATACGCAGTACTTC.

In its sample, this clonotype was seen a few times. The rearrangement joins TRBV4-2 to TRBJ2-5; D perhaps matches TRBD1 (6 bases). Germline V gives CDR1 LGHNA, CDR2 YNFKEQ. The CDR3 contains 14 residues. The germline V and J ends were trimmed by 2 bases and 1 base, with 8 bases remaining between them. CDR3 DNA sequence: TGTGCCAGCAGCCAACTGGACAGCCAAGAGACCCAGTACTTC. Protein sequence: CASSQLDSQETQYF.